Below, one T cell receptor (beta chain) is given with its context. The germline gene is not matched at one end of the junction; a read error may be the cause. The sample comes from a study of cytotoxic CD8 clonotypes in ibrutinib-treated CLL. Deep sequencing aimed at 1 in 200,000 to 1 in 1 million T cells' resolution. Using immunoSEQ multiplex PCR, the repertoire was profiled, and TCRdb retains in-frame clones only, with some absent. The data hold around 76,000 clones, with 75% to 90% observed a single time. The CDR3 sequence is 15 residues long. Germline CDR1 is MRHNA and CDR2 is SNTAGT. Sequenced material: PBMCs, taken after 24 months of ibrutinib treatment. This receptor was identified in a human donor with chronic lymphocytic leukemia. The chain employs TRBV6-4 and TRBJ2-3; 10 bases line up with TRBD2. The CDR3 nucleotides are TGTGCCAGCAGTGACCCCCTCACCCAGCGGGAGGGCCGGCATTTT. Protein sequence: CASSDPLTQREGRHF.